Listed here are 16 T cell receptor beta chains from one sample, sequenced in a study of Ad26.COV2.S vaccination and SARS-CoV-2 variants. Treatment: roughly 18 received Ad26.COV2.S at low or high dose, single or two shots; about 5 received placebo; per-sample allocation not given. Day 63 after the first injection of vaccine or placebo was the sampling time. The method was immunoSEQ multiplex PCR; TCRdb's version includes in-frame clones alone and lacks a portion of them. The sample has 350,000 to 400,000 clones, roughly nine tenths seen once; the top ten hold 3% to 3.5%. The input for sequencing was peripheral blood, taken in a trial of Ad26.COV2.S vaccine versus placebo. The receptor source for this set is a person between 18 and 59 years old who received the Ad26.COV2.S COVID-19 vaccine or a placebo.

The rearrangement uses TRBV6-6 and TRBJ2-1; no clear D. CDR3 length: 11 amino acids. Germline V lookup: CDR1 MNHNY, CDR2 SVGAGI (reference sequence). Trimming took off 6 bases at V and 9 bases at J, with 9 bases between the two ends. CDR3 in amino acids: CASSVGTEQFF. CDR3 sequence (DNA): TGTGCCAGCAGCGTAGGTACTGAGCAGTTCTTC.

The chain is built from TRBV5-1 and TRBJ1-1, with 8 nucleotides matching TRBD1. With 0 bases clipped from V and 3 bases from J, the junction kept 7 bases outside the gene matches. This CDR3 spans 16 amino acids. Germline V gives CDR1 SGHRS, CDR2 YFSETQ. Here the CDR3 reads CASSLGRTGRHTEAFF. CDR3 in DNA: TGCGCCAGCAGCTTGGGTAGGACAGGGAGGCACACTGAAGCTTTCTTT.

J is TRBJ1-3 and V is TRBV2; D call uncertain. This CDR3 is 15 amino acids long. Deletions cut 2 bases from V and 0 bases from J, with 8 bases between. Germline CDR1 SNHLY, CDR2 FYNNEI. The CDR3 region is CASSEIRSSGNTIYF. CDR3 sequence (DNA): TGTGCCAGCAGTGAAATTAGGAGCTCTGGAAACACCATATATTTT.

This chain connects TRBV5-1 to TRBJ2-2; D may match TRBD1 or TRBD2 (7 bases each). The germline V and J ends were trimmed by 9 bases and 3 bases, with 30 bases remaining between them. CDR1 and CDR2 (germline): SGHRS, YFSETQ. This CDR3 has 19 amino acids. The CDR3 DNA reads as TGCGCCACCAAGTTACCAGGGACAGAGACTAGCAGCTACACCGGGGAGCTGTTTTTT. It codes for CATKLPGTETSSYTGELFF.

J is TRBJ2-3 and V is TRBV4-1, with 9 bases matching TRBD1. Germline CDR1 MGHRA, CDR2 YSYEKL. This CDR3 contains 15 residues. V was clipped by 4 bases and J by 4 bases; unmatched bases: 6. Here the CDR3 DNA reads TGCGCCAGCAGCCGAGGACAGGGGATCGCAGATACGCAGTATTTT. This gives the protein CASSRGQGIADTQYF.

The chain joins TRBV27 to TRBJ2-1, with D possibly matching TRBD2 (6 bases). V shed 8 bases and J shed 9 bases, with 26 bases lying between them. The CDR3 loop spans 16 amino acids. Germline CDR1 reads MNHEY; CDR2 reads SMNVEV (reference sequence). The chain's CDR3 is CASRTKRGTPWGEQFF. In nucleotides, the CDR3 is TGTGCCAGCCGTACAAAACGGGGGACCCCTTGGGGTGAGCAGTTCTTC.

The rearrangement uses TRBV27 and TRBJ1-1; D is possibly TRBD1 (5 bases). V lost 5 bases, J lost 5 bases, and 24 bases lay in between. Looked up from germline, CDR1 is MNHEY and CDR2 is SMNVEV (reference sequence). The CDR3 covers 17 residues. CDR3 DNA: TGTGCCAGCAGTATCACCCCACTCCCAGGGTTGGAGACTGAAGCTTTCTTT. This codes for CASSITPLPGLETEAFF.

V is TRBV15 and J is TRBJ2-7; D call uncertain. Deletions cut 3 bases from V and 2 bases from J, with 17 bases between. CDR1 and CDR2 (germline): LNHNV, YYDKDF (reference sequence). The CDR3 runs to 16 residues. The CDR3 reads CATSSDLSTSPYEQYF. The CDR3 DNA sequence: TGTGCCACCAGCAGTGACCTGAGCACATCCCCCTACGAGCAGTACTTC.

This sequence joins TRBV12-5 and TRBJ2-7; unclear D gene. This CDR3 region has 15 residues. V gave up 3 bases and J gave up 0 bases, with 12 bases separating them. Germline CDR1 and CDR2: LGHNT and FRNRAP. The CDR3 sequence is CASGFIDGYSYEQYF. The CDR3 bases are TGTGCTAGTGGTTTTATTGACGGTTACTCCTACGAGCAGTACTTC.

This clone is a singleton in its sample. The CDR3 DNA reads as TGTGCCAGCAGCTTAGCGCGGACCCTAGGGATAGCAACTAATGAAAAACTGTTTTTT. Its protein is CASSLARTLGIATNEKLFF. This chain joins TRBV7-8 and TRBJ1-4; D not resolved. The CDR3 is made up of 19 amino acids. V shed 0 bases and J shed 0 bases, with 17 bases lying between them. Germline CDR1 SGHVS, CDR2 FQNEAQ.

This chain joins TRBV5-5 and TRBJ1-6, with D perhaps matching TRBD1 (5 bases). Germline V gene sequence: CDR1 SGHKS, CDR2 YYEKEE (reference sequence). V lost 4 bases and J lost 14, with 22 bases in between. The CDR3 sequence is 15 residues long. CDR3 in DNA: TGTGCCAGCAGCCCCGCGGGCAGGGCCCACGGAACCCTCCACTTT. Translating gives CASSPAGRAHGTLHF.

This chain connects TRBV6-1 to TRBJ2-7; D is possibly TRBD1 or TRBD2 (5 bases each). There are 13 residues in the CDR3. Trimming removed 3 bases at V and 5 bases at J, with 11 bases between. Germline V gene sequence: CDR1 MNHNS, CDR2 SASEGT. CDR3 bases: TGTGCCAGCAGTGAGGGCAGGGACCACGAGCAGTACTTC. Its translation: CASSEGRDHEQYF.

This clone was observed once. The chain recombines TRBV4-1 with TRBJ1-5; 9 bases agree with TRBD1. Unmatched junction bases numbered 2, after V lost 6 bases and J lost 5 bases. This CDR3 is built from 13 residues. The germline CDR1 and CDR2 sequences are MGHRA and YSYEKL. The CDR3 DNA reads TGCGCCAGCAGTGGACAGGGGTATCAGCCCCAGCATTTT. Translated: CASSGQGYQPQHF.

The chain joins TRBV5-1 to TRBJ2-3; perhaps TRBD1 as D (5 bases). This CDR3 contains 15 residues. Trimming removed 4 bases at V and 0 bases at J, with 12 bases between. Germline V gene lookup returns CDR1 SGHRS and CDR2 YFSETQ. CDR3 protein: CASSLTVSSTDTQYF. The CDR3 nucleotides read TGCGCCAGCAGCCTGACAGTGTCTAGCACAGATACGCAGTATTTT.

Remarks on this clone: This CDR3 is also generated by other DNA sequences in the sample. The rearrangement links TRBV5-1 to TRBJ1-4, with D possibly being TRBD1 (6 bases). There are 15 residues in the CDR3. V lost 5 bases, J lost 0 bases, and 11 bases lay in between. The V gene's germline CDR1 is SGHRS and CDR2 YFSETQ. In nucleotides, the CDR3 is TGCGCCAGCAGTCCCACAGGGACAACTAATGAAAAACTGTTTTTT. Its protein is CASSPTGTTNEKLFF.

This chain joins TRBV9 and TRBJ2-1; 7 nucleotides agree with TRBD1. This CDR3 region has 14 residues. The germline V gene encodes CDR1 SGDLS and CDR2 YYNGEE. V was clipped by 4 bases and J by 8 bases; unmatched bases: 9. Here the CDR3 reads CASSLPTGRYEQFF. DNA for the CDR3: TGTGCCAGCAGCTTACCGACAGGGCGGTATGAGCAGTTCTTC. Full variable domain (missing parts from reference TRBV9 and TRBJ2-1): DSGVTQTPKHLITATGQRVTLRCSPRSGDLSVYWYQQSLDQGLQFLIQYYNGEERAKGNILERFSAQQFPDLHSELNLSSLELGDSALYFCASSLPTGRYEQFFGPGTRLTVL.